One sample yielded the 6 T cell receptor beta chains listed below, sequenced in a study of blood T cell repertoires in COVID-19. The protocol was immunoSEQ multiplex PCR, while the TCRdb copy is restricted to in-frame clones and leaves out a portion. The table lists some 280,000 clones, about 88% of them singletons. Sequenced: peripheral blood. These receptors all come from a woman aged 60-70 years with acute or convalescent COVID-19.

This clone was counted a few times. This sequence joins TRBV19 and TRBJ1-2; D not resolved. Trimming pared 1 base from V and 4 bases from J, leaving 7 bases between. The length of the CDR3 is 13 residues. From germline, CDR1 is LNHDA and CDR2 SQIVND (reference sequence). CDR3 sequence: CASSIGTAYGYTF. The CDR3 DNA sequence: TGTGCCAGTAGTATAGGCACAGCCTATGGCTACACCTTC.

The CDR3 protein is CASSVAGARTEAFF. CDR3 sequence (DNA): TGTGCCAGCAGCGTGGCAGGGGCGAGGACTGAAGCTTTCTTT. The rearrangement joins TRBV9 to TRBJ1-1; TRBD1 is a possible D gene (6 bases). CDR1 SGDLS and CDR2 YYNGEE come from the germline V gene. V lost 2 bases and J 5 bases, leaving 13 bases between the germline ends. CDR3 length: 14 residues.

This chain links TRBV15 with TRBJ2-1; D is unresolved. V was pared by 8 bases and J by 4 bases, with 15 bases between. The CDR3 extends over 14 amino acids. Germline V gene data show CDR1 as LNHNV and CDR2 as YYDKDF (reference sequence). The CDR3 protein is CATATDGLYNEQFF. CDR3 bases: TGTGCCACCGCTACAGATGGGTTGTACAATGAGCAGTTCTTC. Full variable domain (rest looked up from reference TRBV15 and TRBJ2-1): DAMVIQNPRYQVTQFGKPVTLSCSQTLNHNVMYWYQQKSSQAPKLLFHYYDKDFNNEADTPDNFQSRRPNTSFCFLDIRSPGLGDTAMYLCATATDGLYNEQFFGPGTRLTVL.

The chain has TRBV2 and TRBJ1-1; D gene ambiguous. Trimming pared 4 bases from V and 5 bases from J, leaving 14 bases between. CDR1 and CDR2 from the germline V gene are SNHLY and FYNNEI. The CDR3 is made up of 14 amino acids. The CDR3 is CASSVAPPGTEAFF. The CDR3 nucleotides are TGTGCCAGCAGTGTCGCCCCCCCGGGGACTGAAGCTTTCTTT.

This rearrangement joins TRBV7-2 to TRBJ1-4; D uncertain. Deletions cut 5 bases from V and 3 bases from J, with 10 bases between. Per germline, CDR1 SGHTA and CDR2 FQGNSA. This CDR3 spans 14 amino acids. The CDR3 DNA is TGTGCCAGCAGCCGGGAGGTAGCTAATGAAAAACTGTTTTTT. It yields the protein CASSREVANEKLFF. The full variable domain, in which reference TRBV7-2 and TRBJ1-4 provide the parts outside the CDR3, is GAGVSQSPSNKVTEKGKDVELRCDPISGHTALYWYRQSLGQGLEFLIYFQGNSAPDKSGLPSDRFSAERTGGSVSTLTIQRTQQEDSAVYLCASSREVANEKLFFGSGTQLSVL.

This rearrangement joins TRBV30 to TRBJ1-1; D is ambiguous. V dropped 3 bases and J dropped 4 bases, with 24 bases sitting between them. The CDR3 totals 17 residues. The germline V gene has CDR1 GTSNPN and CDR2 SVGIG (reference sequence). The DNA for the CDR3 is TGTGCCTGGAGGCCCCGTCTGCAGGTGTCGATAGGCACTGAAGCTTTCTTT. Translating it yields CAWRPRLQVSIGTEAFF.